Listed below are T cell receptor beta chains from one sample, sequenced in a study of CD8+ T cells in alopecia areata. Generated by immunoSEQ multiplex PCR, the TCRdb table keeps only in-frame clones and is missing some. The top ten clones hold 0.79% of a sample with approximately 89,000 clones, about 45% of them seen once. The specimen sequenced was CD4+ T cells sorted from blood. The source of these receptors is a human donor with alopecia areata. CDR3s include the opening cysteine and the closing phenylalanine or tryptophan. Each record gives: clone size, D gene, V gene, J gene, CDR3 protein, CDR3 DNA. D genes are given only for firm matches. Not every row has a clone size; where given, it reads once, few, many or a size class.

size: few; D: NA; V: TRBV4-1; J: TRBJ2-1; CDR3: CASSQEARGQQFF; DNA: TGCGCCAGCAGCCAAGAGGCGCGGGGACAACAGTTCTTC
size: few; D: NA; V: TRBV29-1; J: TRBJ2-3; CDR3: CSVHGDISTDTQYF; DNA: TGCAGCGTCCACGGGGACATCAGCACAGATACGCAGTATTTT
size: few; D: NA; V: TRBV29-1; J: TRBJ2-5; CDR3: CSVEFGRGETQYF; DNA: TGCAGCGTTGAATTTGGCAGGGGAGAGACCCAGTACTTC
size: NA; D: TRBD2; V: TRBV5-5; J: TRBJ2-3; CDR3: CASSTGLAGSGDTQYF; DNA: TGTGCCAGCAGCACCGGACTAGCGGGATCAGGAGATACGCAGTATTTT
size: NA; D: TRBD2; V: TRBV30; J: TRBJ2-7; CDR3: CAWSFGTRYEQYF; DNA: TGTGCCTGGAGTTTCGGGACTAGGTACGAGCAGTACTTC
size: NA; D: NA; V: TRBV5-1; J: TRBJ2-3; CDR3: CASSSRGGNTDTQYF; DNA: TGCGCCAGCAGCAGTCGGGGAGGCAACACAGATACGCAGTATTTT
size: NA; D: NA; V: TRBV29-1; J: TRBJ1-1; CDR3: CSVALSLNTEAFF; DNA: TGCAGCGTTGCCCTTAGTTTGAACACTGAAGCTTTCTTT
size: few; D: NA; V: TRBV29-1; J: TRBJ2-5; CDR3: CSVERDIQETQYF; DNA: TGCAGCGTTGAAAGGGACATCCAAGAGACCCAGTACTTC
size: NA; D: NA; V: TRBV18; J: TRBJ2-7; CDR3: CASSPPILRGEQYF; DNA: TGTGCCAGCTCACCCCCTATACTCCGGGGCGAGCAGTACTTC
size: NA; D: NA; V: TRBV29-1; J: TRBJ2-2; CDR3: CSVGGAHTGELFF; DNA: TGCAGCGTTGGTGGGGCCCACACCGGGGAGCTGTTTTTT
size: NA; D: NA; V: TRBV7-2; J: TRBJ1-4; CDR3: CASRIQPFGGEKLFF; DNA: TGTGCCAGCAGGATACAACCTTTCGGCGGTGAAAAACTGTTTTTT
size: NA; D: NA; V: TRBV5-4; J: TRBJ1-1; CDR3: CASRLGGADYEAFF; DNA: TGTGCCAGCAGATTAGGGGGGGCCGATTATGAAGCTTTCTTT
size: few; D: TRBD1; V: TRBV30; J: TRBJ1-5; CDR3: CAWSGQGGQPQHF; DNA: TGTGCCTGGAGTGGACAGGGAGGACAGCCCCAGCATTTT
size: few; D: NA; V: TRBV28; J: TRBJ2-2; CDR3: CASSVGPAANTGELFF; DNA: TGTGCCAGCAGCGTGGGCCCAGCGGCGAACACCGGGGAGCTGTTTTTT
size: NA; D: TRBD1; V: TRBV5-6; J: TRBJ1-1; CDR3: CASSLGIGQGTTEAFF; DNA: TGTGCCAGCAGCTTGGGGATCGGACAGGGGACCACTGAAGCTTTCTTT
size: NA; D: TRBD2; V: TRBV29-1; J: TRBJ2-3; CDR3: CSVGRLAGGNADTQYF; DNA: TGCAGCGTTGGCCGGTTAGCGGGGGGGAACGCAGATACGCAGTATTTT
size: NA; D: TRBD1; V: TRBV5-1; J: TRBJ2-5; CDR3: CASRHDREETQYF; DNA: TGCGCCAGCAGACATGACAGGGAAGAGACCCAGTACTTC
size: NA; D: NA; V: TRBV9; J: TRBJ2-6; CDR3: CASSVGYRSGANVLTF; DNA: TGTGCCAGCAGCGTAGGGTACCGCTCTGGGGCCAACGTCCTGACTTTC
size: NA; D: NA; V: TRBV5-4; J: TRBJ2-1; CDR3: CASSSPRSEQFF; DNA: TGTGCCAGCAGCAGCCCCAGGAGTGAGCAGTTCTTC
size: NA; D: NA; V: TRBV2; J: TRBJ2-2; CDR3: CASRASENTGELFF; DNA: TGTGCCAGCAGGGCTAGCGAGAACACCGGGGAGCTGTTTTTT
size: NA; D: TRBD2; V: TRBV30; J: TRBJ2-5; CDR3: CAWSARGMAQETQYF; DNA: TGTGCCTGGAGTGCGCGGGGGATGGCCCAAGAGACCCAGTACTTC
size: few; D: NA; V: TRBV28; J: TRBJ2-3; CDR3: CASSFRGAGDTQYF; DNA: TGTGCCAGCAGTTTCCGGGGGGCTGGAGATACGCAGTATTTT
size: few; D: TRBD1; V: TRBV7-2; J: TRBJ2-7; CDR3: CASSLVAGQGGYEQYF; DNA: TGTGCCAGCAGCTTAGTTGCAGGACAGGGGGGATACGAGCAGTACTTC
size: NA; D: NA; V: TRBV4-3; J: TRBJ1-3; CDR3: CASSQGRGSGNTIYF; DNA: TGCGCCAGCAGCCAAGGCCGGGGGTCTGGAAACACCATATATTTT
size: NA; D: NA; V: TRBV2; J: TRBJ1-2; CDR3: CASSPDGTNYGYTF; DNA: TGTGCCAGCAGTCCGGACGGTACTAACTATGGCTACACCTTC
size: few; D: TRBD1; V: TRBV29-1; J: TRBJ2-5; CDR3: CSASDRVGETQYF; DNA: TGCAGCGCCAGTGACAGGGTAGGGGAGACCCAGTACTTC
size: NA; D: NA; V: TRBV5-1; J: TRBJ2-7; CDR3: CASSFGQIYEQYF; DNA: TGCGCCAGCAGCTTCGGACAGATCTACGAGCAGTACTTC
size: NA; D: TRBD2; V: TRBV29-1; J: TRBJ2-1; CDR3: CSVKGLAAPLEQFF; DNA: TGCAGCGTTAAAGGACTAGCGGCGCCCCTTGAGCAGTTCTTC
size: few; D: NA; V: TRBV30; J: TRBJ1-5; CDR3: CAWSREWDQPQHF; DNA: TGTGCCTGGAGCAGGGAATGGGATCAGCCCCAGCATTTT
size: NA; D: TRBD1; V: TRBV30; J: TRBJ2-7; CDR3: CAWKQGAAQYF; DNA: TGTGCCTGGAAACAGGGGGCTGCGCAGTACTTC
size: NA; D: NA; V: TRBV28; J: TRBJ1-2; CDR3: CASSWTDDGYTF; DNA: TGTGCCAGCAGTTGGACAGATGATGGCTACACCTTC
size: NA; D: TRBD1; V: TRBV5-1; J: TRBJ2-7; CDR3: CASSLRDSSYEQYF; DNA: TGCGCCAGCAGCTTGAGGGACAGCAGCTACGAGCAGTACTTC
size: once; D: NA; V: TRBV5-6; J: TRBJ1-5; CDR3: CASSLMGPNQPQHF; DNA: TGTGCCAGCAGCTTAATGGGGCCTAATCAGCCCCAGCATTTT
size: NA; D: NA; V: TRBV5-1; J: TRBJ1-1; CDR3: CASSLEGEAFF; DNA: TGCGCCAGCAGCTTGGAAGGTGAAGCTTTCTTT
size: few; D: NA; V: TRBV29-1; J: TRBJ2-3; CDR3: CSVRLGGDTQYF; DNA: TGCAGCGTGCGTTTAGGTGGAGATACGCAGTATTTT
size: NA; D: TRBD1; V: TRBV30; J: TRBJ1-5; CDR3: CAWSVGGQYNQPQHF; DNA: TGTGCCTGGAGTGTTGGGGGACAGTACAATCAGCCCCAGCATTTT
size: NA; D: TRBD1; V: TRBV29-1; J: TRBJ1-1; CDR3: CSVEVGQGLTEAFF; DNA: TGCAGCGTTGAAGTGGGACAGGGGCTCACTGAAGCTTTCTTT
size: once; D: TRBD2; V: TRBV2; J: TRBJ2-6; CDR3: CASGGDSRSGANVLTF; DNA: TGTGCCAGCGGGGGGGACTCCCGGTCTGGGGCCAACGTCCTGACTTTC
size: few; D: NA; V: TRBV7-9; J: TRBJ2-5; CDR3: CASSLVPEETQYF; DNA: TGTGCCAGCAGCTTAGTGCCAGAAGAGACCCAGTACTTC
size: few; D: NA; V: TRBV11-2; J: TRBJ2-7; CDR3: CASSPIGAGGYEQYF; DNA: TGTGCCAGCAGTCCGATAGGAGCCGGGGGTTACGAGCAGTACTTC
size: NA; D: NA; V: TRBV29-1; J: TRBJ2-1; CDR3: CSDDEQFF; DNA: TGCAGCGATGACGAGCAGTTCTTC
size: NA; D: NA; V: TRBV2; J: TRBJ2-2; CDR3: CASSRQGGGTGELFF; DNA: TGTGCCAGCAGTCGACAGGGAGGGGGAACCGGGGAGCTGTTTTTT
size: NA; D: NA; V: TRBV4-1; J: TRBJ2-7; CDR3: CASSHGPGSYEQYF; DNA: TGCGCCAGCAGCCATGGGCCCGGCTCCTACGAGCAGTACTTC
size: NA; D: TRBD2; V: TRBV30; J: TRBJ2-5; CDR3: CAWSVPLAGLQETQYF; DNA: TGTGCCTGGAGTGTACCGCTAGCGGGACTCCAAGAGACCCAGTACTTC
size: NA; D: NA; V: TRBV27; J: TRBJ2-7; CDR3: CASTSLPVAQSSYEQYF; DNA: TGTGCCAGCACATCCCTCCCAGTAGCGCAAAGCTCCTACGAGCAGTACTTC
size: once; D: NA; V: TRBV6-6; J: TRBJ2-5; CDR3: CASSYGETQYF; DNA: TGTGCCAGCAGTTACGGGGAGACCCAGTACTTC
size: NA; D: NA; V: TRBV4-1; J: TRBJ2-7; CDR3: CASSQDRLGGKEYEQYF; DNA: TGCGCCAGCAGCCAAGATCGGTTAGGCGGGAAGGAGTACGAGCAGTACTTC